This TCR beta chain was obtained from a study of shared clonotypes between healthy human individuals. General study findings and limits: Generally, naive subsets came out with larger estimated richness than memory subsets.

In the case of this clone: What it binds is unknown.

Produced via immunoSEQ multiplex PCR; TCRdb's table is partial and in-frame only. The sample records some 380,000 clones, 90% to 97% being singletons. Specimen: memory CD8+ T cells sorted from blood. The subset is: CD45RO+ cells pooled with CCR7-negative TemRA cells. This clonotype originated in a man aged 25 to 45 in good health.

CDR3 coding DNA: TGCAGCGTTCAGGGGGGAGAGACCCAGTACTTC. This translates into CSVQGGETQYF. The V gene is TRBV29-1, the J gene TRBJ2-5, with TRBD1 as a possible D gene (7 bases). CDR3 length: 11 residues. Looked up from germline, CDR1 is SQVTM and CDR2 is ANQGSEA. V shed 5 bases and J shed 4 bases, with 8 bases lying between them. The full variable domain, with the rest looked up from reference TRBV29-1 and TRBJ2-5, is SAVISQKPSRDICQRGTSLTIQCQVDSQVTMMFWYRQQPGQSLTLIATANQGSEATYESGFVIDKFPISRPNLTFSTLTVSNMSPEDSSIYLCSVQGGETQYFGPGTRLLVL.